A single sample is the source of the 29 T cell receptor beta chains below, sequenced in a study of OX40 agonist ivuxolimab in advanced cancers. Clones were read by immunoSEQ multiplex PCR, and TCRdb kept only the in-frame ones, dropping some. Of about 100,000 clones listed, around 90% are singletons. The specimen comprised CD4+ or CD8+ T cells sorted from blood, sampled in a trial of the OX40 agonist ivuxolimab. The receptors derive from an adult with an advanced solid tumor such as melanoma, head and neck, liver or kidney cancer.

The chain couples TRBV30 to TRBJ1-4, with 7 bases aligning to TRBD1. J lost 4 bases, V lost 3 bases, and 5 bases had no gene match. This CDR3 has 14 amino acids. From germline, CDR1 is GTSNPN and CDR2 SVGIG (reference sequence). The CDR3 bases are TGTGCCTGGAGCCGGACAGGACTTAATGAAAAACTGTTTTTT. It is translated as CAWSRTGLNEKLFF. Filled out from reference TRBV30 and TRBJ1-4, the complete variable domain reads SQTIHQWPATLVQPVGSPLSLECTVEGTSNPNLYWYRQAAGRGLQLLFYSVGIGQISSEVPQNLSASRPQDRQFILSSKKLLLSDSGFYLCAWSRTGLNEKLFFGSGTQLSVL.

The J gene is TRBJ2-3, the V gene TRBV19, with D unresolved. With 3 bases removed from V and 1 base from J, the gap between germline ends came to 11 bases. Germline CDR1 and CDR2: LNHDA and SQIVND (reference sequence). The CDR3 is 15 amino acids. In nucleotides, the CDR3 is TGTGCCAGTAGTATGGGTGGACCGGGCACAGATACGCAGTATTTT. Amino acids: CASSMGGPGTDTQYF. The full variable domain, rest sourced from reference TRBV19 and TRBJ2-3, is DGGITQSPKYLFRKEGQNVTLSCEQNLNHDAMYWYRQDPGQGLRLIYYSQIVNDFQKGDIAEGYSVSREKKESFPLTVTSAQKNPTAFYLCASSMGGPGTDTQYFGPGTRLTVL.

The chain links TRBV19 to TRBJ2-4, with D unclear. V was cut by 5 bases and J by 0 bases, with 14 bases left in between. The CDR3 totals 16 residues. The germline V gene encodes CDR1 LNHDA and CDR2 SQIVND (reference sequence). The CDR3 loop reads CASSPPEALAKNIQYF. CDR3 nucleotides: TGTGCCAGTAGTCCCCCCGAGGCCCTAGCCAAAAACATTCAGTACTTC.

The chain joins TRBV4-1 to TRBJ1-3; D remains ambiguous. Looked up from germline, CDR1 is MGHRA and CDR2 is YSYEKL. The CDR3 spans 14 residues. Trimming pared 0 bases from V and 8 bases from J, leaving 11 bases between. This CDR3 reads CASSQEEGRDTIYF. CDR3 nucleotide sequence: TGCGCCAGCAGCCAAGAAGAGGGTAGGGACACCATATATTTT.

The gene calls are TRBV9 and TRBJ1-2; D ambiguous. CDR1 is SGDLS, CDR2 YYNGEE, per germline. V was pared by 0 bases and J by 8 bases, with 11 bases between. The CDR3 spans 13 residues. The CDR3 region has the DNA TGTGCCAGCAGCGTAGTTGACTCGGGGGGCTACACCTTC. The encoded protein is CASSVVDSGGYTF.

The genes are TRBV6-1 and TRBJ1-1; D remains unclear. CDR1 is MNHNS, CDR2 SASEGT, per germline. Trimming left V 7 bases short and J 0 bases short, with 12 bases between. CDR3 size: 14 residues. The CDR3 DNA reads TGTGCCAGCACCCCCCCGGGGTTGAACACTGAAGCTTTCTTT. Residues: CASTPPGLNTEAFF.

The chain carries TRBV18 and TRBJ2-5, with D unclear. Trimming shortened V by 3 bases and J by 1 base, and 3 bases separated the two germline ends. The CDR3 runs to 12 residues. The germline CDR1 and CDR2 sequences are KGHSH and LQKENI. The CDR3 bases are TGTGCCAGCTCACCTTCCCAAGAGACCCAGTACTTC. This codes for CASSPSQETQYF.

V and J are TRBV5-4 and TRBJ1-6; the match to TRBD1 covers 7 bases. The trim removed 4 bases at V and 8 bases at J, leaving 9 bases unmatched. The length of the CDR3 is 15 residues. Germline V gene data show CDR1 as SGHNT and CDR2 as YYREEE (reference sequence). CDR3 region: CASSTPDRVDSPLHF. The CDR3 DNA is TGTGCCAGCAGCACGCCCGACAGGGTGGATTCACCCCTCCACTTT.

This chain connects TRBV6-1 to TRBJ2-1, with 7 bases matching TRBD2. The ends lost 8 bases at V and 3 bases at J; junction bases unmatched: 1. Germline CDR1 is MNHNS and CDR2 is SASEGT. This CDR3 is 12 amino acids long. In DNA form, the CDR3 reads TGTGCCAGCGGGACTAACTACAATGAGCAGTTCTTC. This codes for CASGTNYNEQFF.

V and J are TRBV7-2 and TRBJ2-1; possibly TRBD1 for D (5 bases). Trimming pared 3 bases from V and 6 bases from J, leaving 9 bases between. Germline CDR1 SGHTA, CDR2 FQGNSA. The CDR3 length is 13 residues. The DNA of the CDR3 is TGTGCCAGCAGCTTCCCAGGGCTCAATGAGCAGTTCTTC. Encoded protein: CASSFPGLNEQFF.

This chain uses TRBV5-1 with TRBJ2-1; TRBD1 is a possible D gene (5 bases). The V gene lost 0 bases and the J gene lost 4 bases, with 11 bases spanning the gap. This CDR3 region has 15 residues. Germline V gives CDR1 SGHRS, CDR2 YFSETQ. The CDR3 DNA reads TGCGCCAGCAGCTTGGATATGGCAGGGTACAATGAGCAGTTCTTC. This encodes CASSLDMAGYNEQFF.

Here the CDR3 reads CASSFGGGLYNEQFF. DNA for the CDR3: TGCGCCAGCAGCTTCGGCGGGGGGTTATACAATGAGCAGTTCTTC. The chain combines TRBV5-1 with TRBJ2-1; 8 positions match TRBD2. CDR1 is SGHRS, CDR2 YFSETQ, per germline. The trim removed 2 bases at V and 4 bases at J, leaving 5 bases unmatched. The CDR3 is 15 residues long.

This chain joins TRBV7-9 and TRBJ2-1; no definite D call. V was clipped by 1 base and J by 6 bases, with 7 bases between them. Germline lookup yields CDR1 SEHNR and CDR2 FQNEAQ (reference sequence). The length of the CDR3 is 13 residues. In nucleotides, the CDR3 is TGTGCCAGCAGCTTAGGCGTCACCAATGAGCAGTTCTTC. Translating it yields CASSLGVTNEQFF.

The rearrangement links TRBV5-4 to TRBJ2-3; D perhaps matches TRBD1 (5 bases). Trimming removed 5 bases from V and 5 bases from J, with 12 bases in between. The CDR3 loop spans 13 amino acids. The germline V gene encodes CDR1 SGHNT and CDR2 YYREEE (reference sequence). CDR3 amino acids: CASSGAQGDTQYF. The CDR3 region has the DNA TGTGCCAGCAGTGGGGCCCAGGGAGATACGCAGTATTTT.

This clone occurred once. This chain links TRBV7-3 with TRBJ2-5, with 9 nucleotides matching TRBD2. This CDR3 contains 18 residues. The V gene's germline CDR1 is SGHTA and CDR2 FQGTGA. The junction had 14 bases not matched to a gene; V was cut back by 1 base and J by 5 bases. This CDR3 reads CASSLNGHSGGVGETQYF. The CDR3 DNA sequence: TGTGCCAGCAGCTTAAATGGCCATAGCGGGGGAGTAGGGGAGACCCAGTACTTC.

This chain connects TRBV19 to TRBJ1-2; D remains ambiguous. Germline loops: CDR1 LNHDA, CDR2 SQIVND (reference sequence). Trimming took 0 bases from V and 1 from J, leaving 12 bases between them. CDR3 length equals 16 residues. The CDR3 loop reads CASSIEFQRLNYGYTF. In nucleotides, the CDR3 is TGTGCCAGTAGTATAGAATTCCAGAGGCTTAACTATGGCTACACCTTC. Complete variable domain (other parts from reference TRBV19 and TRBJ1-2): DGGITQSPKYLFRKEGQNVTLSCEQNLNHDAMYWYRQDPGQGLRLIYYSQIVNDFQKGDIAEGYSVSREKKESFPLTVTSAQKNPTAFYLCASSIEFQRLNYGYTFGSGTRLTVV.

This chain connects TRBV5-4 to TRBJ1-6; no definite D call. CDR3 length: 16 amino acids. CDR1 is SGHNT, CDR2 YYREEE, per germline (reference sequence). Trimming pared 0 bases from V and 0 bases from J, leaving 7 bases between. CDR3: CASSLERASYNSPLHF. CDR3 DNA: TGTGCCAGCAGCTTGGAGAGGGCCTCCTATAATTCACCCCTCCACTTT.

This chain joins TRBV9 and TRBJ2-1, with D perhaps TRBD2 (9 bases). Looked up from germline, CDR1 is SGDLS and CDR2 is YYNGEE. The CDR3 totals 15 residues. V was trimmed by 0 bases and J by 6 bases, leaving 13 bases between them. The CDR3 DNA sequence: TGTGCCAGCAGCGTAGCTAGCGGGACAGGCAATGAGCAGTTCTTC. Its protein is CASSVASGTGNEQFF.

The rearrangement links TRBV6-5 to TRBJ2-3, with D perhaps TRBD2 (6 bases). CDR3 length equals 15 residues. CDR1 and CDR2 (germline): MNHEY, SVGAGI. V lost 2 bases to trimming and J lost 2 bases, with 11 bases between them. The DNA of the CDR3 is TGTGCCAGCAGTTACAGGGACTCCTTCACAGATACGCAGTATTTT. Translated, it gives CASSYRDSFTDTQYF.

DNA for the CDR3: TGTGCCAGCAGTTCCGGGACAGGGATACTAGGCGAGCAGTACTTC. Encoded protein: CASSSGTGILGEQYF. The J gene is TRBJ2-7, the V gene TRBV13, with 9 bases fitting TRBD1. The CDR3 spans 15 residues. V gave up 6 bases and J gave up 6 bases; unmatched junction bases: 12. Germline CDR1 reads PRHDT; CDR2 reads FYEKMQ (reference sequence).

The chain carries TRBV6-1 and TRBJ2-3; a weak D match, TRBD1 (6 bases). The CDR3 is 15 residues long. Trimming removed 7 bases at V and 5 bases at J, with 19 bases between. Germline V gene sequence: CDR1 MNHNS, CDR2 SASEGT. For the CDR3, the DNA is TGTGCCAGCACCGAGATGACAGGCACGGGAGATACGCAGTATTTT. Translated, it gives CASTEMTGTGDTQYF.

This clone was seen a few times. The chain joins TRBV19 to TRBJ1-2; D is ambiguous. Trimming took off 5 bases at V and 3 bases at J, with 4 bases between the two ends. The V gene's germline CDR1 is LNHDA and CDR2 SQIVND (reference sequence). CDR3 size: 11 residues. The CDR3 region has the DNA TGTGCCAGTAGTGGGGACTATGGCTACACCTTC. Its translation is CASSGDYGYTF.

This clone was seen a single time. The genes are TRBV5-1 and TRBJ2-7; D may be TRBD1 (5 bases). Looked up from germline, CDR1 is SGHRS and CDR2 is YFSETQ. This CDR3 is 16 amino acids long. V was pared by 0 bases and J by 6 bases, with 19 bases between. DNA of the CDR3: TGCGCCAGCAGCTTGGAAGGCGGTGGGCAGGGTCGCGAGCAGTACTTC. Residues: CASSLEGGGQGREQYF. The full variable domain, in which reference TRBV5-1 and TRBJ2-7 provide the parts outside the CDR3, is KAGVTQTPRYLIKTRGQQVTLSCSPISGHRSVSWYQQTPGQGLQFLFEYFSETQRNKGNFPGRFSGRQFSNSRSEMNVSTLELGDSALYLCASSLEGGGQGREQYFGPGTRLTVT.

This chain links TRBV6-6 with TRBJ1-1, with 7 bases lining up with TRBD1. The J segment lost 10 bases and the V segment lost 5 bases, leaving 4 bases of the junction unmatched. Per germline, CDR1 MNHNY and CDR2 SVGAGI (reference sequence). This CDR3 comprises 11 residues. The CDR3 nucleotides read TGTGCCAGCAGTGTGAGGGGGCCAGCTTTCTTT. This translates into CASSVRGPAFF.

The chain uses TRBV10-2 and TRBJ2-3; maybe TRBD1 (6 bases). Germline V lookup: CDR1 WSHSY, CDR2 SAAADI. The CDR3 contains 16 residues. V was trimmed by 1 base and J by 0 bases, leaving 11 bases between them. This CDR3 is CASSELGTPSTDTQYF. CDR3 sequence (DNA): TGCGCCAGCAGTGAGTTAGGGACACCAAGCACAGATACGCAGTATTTT.

CDR3 loop: CSVGGDRGSTEAFF. As DNA, the CDR3 is TGCAGCGTGGGGGGGGACAGGGGAAGCACTGAAGCTTTCTTT. The chain carries TRBV29-1 and TRBJ1-1, with TRBD1 matching over 10 bases. Germline CDR1 SQVTM, CDR2 ANQGSEA. The V and J ends lost 6 bases and 4 bases, in that order; junction bases with no gene match: 8. CDR3 length equals 14 residues.

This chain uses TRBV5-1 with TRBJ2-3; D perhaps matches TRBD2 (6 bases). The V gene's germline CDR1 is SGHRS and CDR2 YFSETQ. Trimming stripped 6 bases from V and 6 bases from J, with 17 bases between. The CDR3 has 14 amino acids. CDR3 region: CASTLEGGADTQYF. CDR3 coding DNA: TGCGCCAGCACCCTGGAGGGCGGGGCCGATACGCAGTATTTT.

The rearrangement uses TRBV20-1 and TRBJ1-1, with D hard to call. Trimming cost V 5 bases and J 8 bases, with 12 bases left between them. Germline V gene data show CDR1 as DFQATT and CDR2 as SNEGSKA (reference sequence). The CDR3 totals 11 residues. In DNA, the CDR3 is TGCAGTGCTTTGACGGTTCTAGAAGCTTTCTTT. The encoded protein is CSALTVLEAFF.

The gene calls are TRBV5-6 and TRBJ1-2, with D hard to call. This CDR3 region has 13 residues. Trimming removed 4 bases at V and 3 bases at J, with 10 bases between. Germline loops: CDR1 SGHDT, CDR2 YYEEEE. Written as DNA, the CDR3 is TGTGCCAGCAGCCCAGGACGGGACTATGGCTACACCTTC. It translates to CASSPGRDYGYTF.